The 19 T cell receptor beta chains listed next were all sequenced from one sample in a study of T cells in Graves' hyperthyroidism and ophthalmopathy (dated by TCRdb to the late 2010s). Library preparation employed multiplex PCR. Sequencer: Illumina HiSeq 2000. Amplification of TCR beta CDR3 regions was carried out from RNA transcripts. A first-round RT-PCR of the TCR CDR3 used the HTBI primer set with the Qiagen OneStep RT-PCR kit. The public reads were run again by TCRdb, first through fastp at Q25 and then through MiXCR, and only productive beta chains were kept. Each entry is one CDR3 protein sequence, shown with its most common DNA and genes. Counted in this sample were some 740,000 distinct CDR3 sequences; 14% of them appeared once. The top ten clonotypes cover about 9.4% of the sample. Sequencing used blood. The receptors stem from a woman aged 18 to 35 with Graves' hyperthyroidism.

In this sample, this clonotype turned up many times. The V and J genes are TRBV5-4 and TRBJ2-7; 11 bases fit TRBD2. Germline lookup yields CDR1 SGHNT and CDR2 YYREEE (reference sequence). The V segment lost 4 bases and the J segment 3 bases; nucleotides outside the gene matches: 3. The CDR3 length is 14 residues. CDR3 region: CASSLTSGGYEQYF. CDR3 in DNA: TGTGCCAGCAGCCTTACTAGCGGGGGCTACGAGCAGTACTTC.

This clonotype was counted between two and nine times. This sequence joins TRBV20-1 and TRBJ1-6; D is perhaps TRBD1 (5 bases). Germline CDR1 reads DFQATT; CDR2 reads SNEGSKA (reference sequence). The ends were cut back, 6 bases at V and 4 bases at J, with 16 bases in the middle. This CDR3 has 15 residues. The DNA for the CDR3 is TGCAGTGCCGCACAAAGGGACGGTTATAATTCACCCCTCCACTTT. Translated: CSAAQRDGYNSPLHF.

As for this clonotype: A read error is likely, as this CDR3 ends without the conserved phenylalanine or tryptophan. V and J are TRBV5-1 and TRBJ1-1; D uncertain. V was cut by 1 base and J by 0 bases, with 10 bases left in between. Germline CDR1 and CDR2: SGHRS and YFSETQ. The CDR3 loop spans 15 amino acids. CDR3 loop: CASSLNGYMNTEAFL. The CDR3 nucleotides are TGCGCCAGCAGCTTGAACGGATACATGAACACTGAAGCTTTCCTT.

This clonotype was counted only a few times. V and J are TRBV30 and TRBJ2-2; either TRBD1 or TRBD2 may supply D (5 bases each). V was shortened by 4 bases and J by 0 bases, with 9 bases between the two germline ends. This CDR3 spans 14 amino acids. Per germline, CDR1 GTSNPN and CDR2 SVGIG (reference sequence). The CDR3: CAWKKGPNTGELFF. The CDR3 nucleotides read TGTGCCTGGAAGAAGGGACCGAACACCGGGGAGCTGTTTTTT.

A word on this clonotype: One end of the junction does not line up with germline, which may come from a read error. The J gene is TRBJ2-1, the V gene TRBV11-2; TRBD1 or TRBD2 may be the D gene (5 bases each). Per germline, CDR1 SGHAT and CDR2 FQNNGV. CDR3 size: 13 residues. The DNA for the CDR3 is TGTGCCAGCAGATCTGGTGGGGCGGGTGAGCAGCTCTTC. Translating it yields CASRSGGAGEQLF.

As concerns this clonotype: One end of the junction does not line up with germline, which may come from a read error. The V and J genes are TRBV7-3 and TRBJ2-5; D may be TRBD1 (5 bases). The CDR3 loop spans 15 amino acids. Germline CDR1 SGHTA, CDR2 FQGTGA. The CDR3 loop is CASSPVKDTLEAQYF. The CDR3 DNA reads TGTGCCAGCAGCCCGGTAAAGGACACTTTAGAGGCCCAGTACTTC.

The chain is built from TRBV19 and TRBJ2-2; tentative D call: TRBD1 (6 bases). In germline, CDR1 is LNHDA, CDR2 SQIVND (reference sequence). V shed 4 bases and J shed 4 bases, with 10 bases lying between them. The CDR3 extends over 14 amino acids. CDR3 coding DNA: TGTGCCAGTAGTAAAGACAGGATCACCGGGGAGCTGTTTTTT. Its translation: CASSKDRITGELFF. Based on the CDR3 plus reference TRBV19 and TRBJ2-2, the full variable domain is DGGITQSPKYLFRKEGQNVTLSCEQNLNHDAMYWYRQDPGQGLRLIYYSQIVNDFQKGDIAEGYSVSREKKESFPLTVTSAQKNPTAFYLCASSKDRITGELFFGEGSRLTVL.

This clonotype was found many times. The V call is TRBV7-8, the J call TRBJ2-3; tentatively, D is TRBD1 or TRBD2 (5 bases each). The V end was cut by 1 base, the J end by 4 bases, with 12 bases between. CDR1 is SGHVS and CDR2 is FQNEAQ in the germline V gene. The CDR3 spans 15 residues. The CDR3 region has the DNA TGTGCCAGCAGCTTAGGAGGGGATGGGGCAGATACGCAGTATTTT. It translates to CASSLGGDGADTQYF.

This clonotype was counted ten times or more. The V gene is TRBV24-1, the J gene TRBJ1-5; tentative D call: TRBD1 (5 bases). V lost 2 bases to trimming and J lost 7 bases, with 8 bases between them. This CDR3 spans 13 amino acids. Per germline, CDR1 KGHDR and CDR2 SFDVKD. The CDR3 nucleotides are TGTGCCACCAGTGATTCGGGGGACCAGCCCCAGCATTTT. As protein: CATSDSGDQPQHF.

This clonotype was detected ten times or more. The V and J genes are TRBV3-1 and TRBJ1-5; D unresolved. The CDR3 extends over 16 amino acids. Between the trimmed V and J ends, which lost 3 bases and 1 base, there was a span of 13 bases. CDR1 and CDR2 (germline): LGHDT, YNNKEL (reference sequence). This chain's CDR3 is CASSHKGQGSNQPQHF. Written as DNA, the CDR3 is TGTGCCAGCAGCCATAAGGGTCAAGGGAGCAATCAGCCCCAGCATTTT.

This clonotype was recorded many times. The rearrangement joins TRBV20-1 to TRBJ2-6; a weak D match, TRBD2 (5 bases). V was clipped by 6 bases and J by 8 bases, with 20 bases between them. This CDR3 comprises 15 residues. Germline-derived CDR1 and CDR2 are DFQATT and SNEGSKA (reference sequence). The CDR3 DNA is TGCAGTGCCGGAGGTGACGGGGATCCCTCCAACGTCCTGACTTTC. It specifies CSAGGDGDPSNVLTF.

This clonotype was seen many times. This chain uses TRBV28 with TRBJ2-6, with 8 nucleotides matching TRBD2. Germline assignment: CDR1 MDHEN and CDR2 SYDVKM. The CDR3 extends over 15 amino acids. J was trimmed by 0 bases and V by 11 bases; bases with no gene match: 6. The CDR3 nucleotides are TGTGCCGGACGGGGGGGAAGCTCTGGGGCCAACGTCCTGACTTTC. This encodes CAGRGGSSGANVLTF. Using reference TRBV28 and TRBJ2-6 for the parts outside the CDR3, the full variable domain is DVKVTQSSRYLVKRTGEKVFLECVQDMDHENMFWYRQDPGLGLRLIYFSYDVKMKEKGDIPEGYSVSREKKERFSLILESASTNQTSMYLCAGRGGSSGANVLTFGAGSRLTVL.

This clonotype has at least ten counts. The genes are TRBV2 and TRBJ2-1; D is perhaps TRBD2 (6 bases). Germline V CDR1 and CDR2: SNHLY, FYNNEI. V lost 6 bases and J 5 bases, leaving 11 bases between the germline ends. The CDR3 sequence is 13 residues long. CDR3 residues: CASSSTRDNEQFF. Written as DNA, the CDR3 is TGTGCCAGCAGCTCGACTAGAGACAATGAGCAGTTCTTC. The complete variable domain, with remaining parts taken from reference TRBV2 and TRBJ2-1, reads EPEVTQTPSHQVTQMGQEVILRCVPISNHLYFYWYRQILGQKVEFLVSFYNNEISEKSEIFDDQFSVERPDGSNFTLKIRSTKLEDSAMYFCASSSTRDNEQFFGPGTRLTVL.

This clonotype was picked up many times. The V call is TRBV18, the J call TRBJ1-2, with D hard to call. This CDR3 has 13 amino acids. Germline V lookup: CDR1 KGHSH, CDR2 LQKENI. V was trimmed by 3 bases and J by 5 bases, leaving 10 bases between them. The CDR3 DNA is TGTGCCAGCTCACCCACCTTGGAATATGGCTACACCTTC. It translates to CASSPTLEYGYTF. The whole variable domain, remainder taken from reference TRBV18 and TRBJ1-2, is NAGVMQNPRHLVRRRGQEARLRCSPMKGHSHVYWYRQLPEEGLKFMVYLQKENIIDESGMPKERFSAEFPKEGPSILRIQQVVRGDSAAYFCASSPTLEYGYTFGSGTRLTVV.

At least ten counts were recorded for this clonotype. The chain joins TRBV6-1 to TRBJ2-3; D may match TRBD1 or TRBD2 (5 bases each). This CDR3 region has 16 residues. Germline CDR1 is MNHNS and CDR2 is SASEGT. The ends were cut back, 7 bases at V and 2 bases at J, with 19 bases in the middle. The CDR3 loop reads CASIYGQGPLTDTQYF. The CDR3 nucleotides are TGTGCCAGCATCTACGGGCAGGGACCCCTCACAGATACGCAGTATTTT.

This clonotype was seen many times. In DNA, the CDR3 is TGTGCCAGCAGCCAAAACCCAGGGGACAGGGAGGACGGCTACACCTTC. It encodes CASSQNPGDREDGYTF. The genes are TRBV3-1 and TRBJ1-2; 9 nucleotides match TRBD1. V trimming: 2 bases; J trimming: 8 bases; junction bases outside the gene matches: 12. The CDR3 runs 16 residues. Germline V CDR1 and CDR2: LGHDT, YNNKEL (reference sequence).

This clonotype came up many times. The J gene is TRBJ1-5, the V gene TRBV28, with D possibly TRBD1 on 6 matching bases. Germline lookup yields CDR1 MDHEN and CDR2 SYDVKM. CDR3 length: 17 residues. Trimming removed 5 bases at V and 0 bases at J, with 17 bases between. The chain's CDR3 is CASSPSSRGYSNQPQHF. In nucleotides, the CDR3 is TGTGCCAGCAGTCCGTCATCCAGGGGTTATAGCAATCAGCCCCAGCATTTT. Together with reference TRBV28 and TRBJ1-5, the CDR3 gives the full variable domain: DVKVTQSSRYLVKRTGEKVFLECVQDMDHENMFWYRQDPGLGLRLIYFSYDVKMKEKGDIPEGYSVSREKKERFSLILESASTNQTSMYLCASSPSSRGYSNQPQHFGDGTRLSIL.

This clonotype was found a few times. V is TRBV4-3 and J is TRBJ2-7; tentatively, D is TRBD2 (5 bases). The CDR3 runs to 14 residues. Germline V gene sequence: CDR1 LGHNA, CDR2 YSLEER. The V end was cut by 0 bases, the J end by 3 bases, with 9 bases between. For the CDR3, the DNA is TGCGCCAGCAGCCAAGATTCGGGGAACTACGAGCAGTACTTC. It specifies CASSQDSGNYEQYF.

The rearrangement joins TRBV11-2 to TRBJ2-1, with D possibly matching TRBD2 (6 bases). The V gene lost 3 bases and the J gene lost 9 bases, with 15 bases spanning the gap. Germline V gives CDR1 SGHAT, CDR2 FQNNGV. The CDR3 has 14 amino acids. The CDR3 sequence: CASSLATLGGEQFF. The DNA of the CDR3 is TGTGCCAGCAGCTTGGCTACCCTGGGGGGTGAGCAGTTCTTC. Looking up the rest from reference TRBV11-2 and TRBJ2-1 gives the full variable domain: EAGVAQSPRYKIIEKRQSVAFWCNPISGHATLYWYQQILGQGPKLLIQFQNNGVVDDSQLPKDRFSAERLKGVDSTLKIQPAKLEDSAVYLCASSLATLGGEQFFGPGTRLTVL.